This section outlines one T cell receptor (beta chain) sequence together with its context. Antigen: not known. CDR3 size: 14 residues. Germline lookup yields CDR1 SGHVS and CDR2 FQNEAQ. Trimming stripped 7 bases from V and 3 bases from J, with 15 bases between. Using immunoSEQ multiplex PCR, the repertoire was profiled, and TCRdb retains in-frame clones only, with some absent. The table shows tens of thousands of clones, with 65% to 85% occurring only once. This specimen belongs to a study of radiation and T cells in renal cell carcinoma. Time point given: baseline pretreatment blood. Stated treatment: 15 Gy SBRT to primary tumor, nephrectomy 4 weeks later. Study-wide points: No pretreatment tumor biopsies were available for baseline clonotypes. In blood, top tumor clones expanded by 2 weeks, shrinking by 4.

The material sequenced was blood, taken from a patient whose treatment included radiotherapy and nephrectomy. V gene TRBV7-8 combines with J gene TRBJ1-1; D gene ambiguous. The source is a man aged 60 to 69 with renal cell carcinoma. Here the CDR3 DNA reads TGTGCCAGCAAGGAGGAAATTGTGTACACTGAAGCTTTCTTT. Its translation: CASKEEIVYTEAFF. Based on the CDR3 plus reference TRBV7-8 and TRBJ1-1, the full variable domain is GAGVSQSPRYKVAKRGQDVALRCDPISGHVSLFWYQQALGQGPEFLTYFQNEAQLDKSGLPSDRFFAERPEGSVSTLKIQRTQQEDSAVYLCASKEEIVYTEAFFGQGTRLTVV.